The rows below give T cell receptor beta chains drawn from one sample of a study of cytomegalovirus exposure and HLA in healthy donors. Generated by immunoSEQ multiplex PCR, the TCRdb table keeps only in-frame clones and is missing some. The table has roughly 97,000 clones, roughly a tenth seen once. The sample consisted of PBMCs. The source of these receptors is a man between 40 and 49 years old in good health and CMV-seropositive. The CDR3 runs from the conserved cysteine through the conserved F or W. D genes are given only for firm matches. Only some rows state a clone size, as once, few, many or a class for expanded clones.

d_call,j_call,clone_size,cdr3_length,v_call,cdr3_aa,cdr3_nt
TRBD1,TRBJ2-2,.,16,TRBV5-1,CASSLATGVDTGELFF,TGCGCCAGCAGCTTGGCGACAGGGGTGGACACCGGGGAGCTGTTTTTT
TRBD1,TRBJ2-5,.,15,TRBV7-9,CASSRQDRDQQTQYF,TGTGCCAGCAGCCGGCAGGACAGGGATCAGCAGACCCAGTACTTC
.,TRBJ1-1,.,13,TRBV14,CASSQGANTEAFF,TGTGCCAGCAGCCAGGGGGCGAACACTGAAGCTTTCTTT
.,TRBJ2-3,.,13,TRBV5-1,CASSLMRLDTQYF,TGCGCCAGCAGCCTTATGAGGTTGGATACGCAGTATTTT
TRBD2,TRBJ2-7,once,14,TRBV19,CASRLTSGTYEQYF,TGTGCCAGTAGGCTGACTAGCGGTACGTACGAGCAGTACTTC
.,TRBJ2-4,.,13,TRBV6-1,CASSTSDINIQYF,TGTGCCAGCAGTACCTCGGACATAAACATTCAGTACTTC
.,TRBJ1-2,.,13,TRBV6-5,CASAADSNYGYTF,TGTGCCAGTGCGGCCGACAGTAACTATGGCTACACCTTC
.,TRBJ2-7,.,13,TRBV5-4,CASNLAEDGEQYF,TGTGCCAGCAACTTGGCCGAGGATGGCGAGCAGTACTTC
TRBD2,TRBJ2-7,few,15,TRBV4-1,CASSQEAGRSYEQYF,TGCGCCAGCAGCCAAGAAGCGGGGCGCTCCTACGAGCAGTACTTC
TRBD2,TRBJ2-2,few,16,TRBV9,CASSVGLAGSTGELFF,TGTGCCAGCAGCGTAGGCCTAGCGGGCTCCACCGGGGAGCTGTTTTTT
TRBD1,TRBJ1-4,few,16,TRBV27,CASSPGARTGNEKLFF,TGTGCCAGCAGTCCTGGCGCCCGGACAGGGAACGAAAAACTGTTTTTT
.,TRBJ1-5,once,15,TRBV7-8,CASSSALGSNQPQHF,TGTGCCAGCAGCTCCGCCCTAGGTAGCAATCAGCCCCAGCATTTT
TRBD2,TRBJ2-5,.,13,TRBV5-1,CASKRGEEETQYF,TGCGCCAGTAAACGGGGGGAAGAAGAGACCCAGTACTTC
.,TRBJ2-3,few,17,TRBV15,CATSSYTGMGHIDTQYF,TGTGCCACCAGCAGCTATACAGGGATGGGACACATCGATACGCAGTATTTT
.,TRBJ2-2,few,12,TRBV5-1,CASSLVGSELFF,TGCGCCAGCAGCCTGGTCGGTTCGGAGCTGTTTTTT
TRBD2,TRBJ2-3,few,15,TRBV27,CATSWASGLTDTQYF,TGTGCCACCTCTTGGGCTAGCGGCCTCACAGATACGCAGTATTTT
TRBD1,TRBJ1-4,.,16,TRBV11-2,CASANPGGISNEKLFF,TGTGCCAGCGCCAACCCAGGGGGCATCAGTAATGAAAAACTGTTTTTT
TRBD2,TRBJ2-3,.,13,TRBV29-1,CSVEVAGENTQYF,TGCAGCGTTGAAGTAGCGGGAGAAAATACGCAGTATTTT
TRBD1,TRBJ1-5,few,18,TRBV6-1,CASSEVRTGMWVNQPQHF,TGTGCCAGCAGTGAAGTGCGGACAGGGATGTGGGTTAACCAGCCCCAGCATTTT
TRBD1,TRBJ2-1,few,18,TRBV7-8,CASSLARAGTGGRNEQFF,TGTGCCAGCAGCTTAGCGCGAGCCGGGACAGGGGGGAGAAATGAGCAGTTCTTC
.,TRBJ1-2,few,14,TRBV4-3,CASSQERGNYGYTF,TGCGCCAGCAGCCAAGAACGCGGAAACTATGGCTACACCTTC
TRBD1,TRBJ1-3,.,17,TRBV9,CASSVEDRGLFGNTIYF,TGTGCCAGCAGCGTAGAAGACAGGGGGCTATTCGGAAACACCATATATTTT
.,TRBJ2-3,many,11,TRBV20-1,CSVVEMDTQYF,TGCAGTGTGGTGGAGATGGATACGCAGTATTTT
.,TRBJ2-1,.,15,TRBV6-6,CASSYPRGSYNEQFF,TGTGCCAGCAGTTACCCTCGCGGCTCCTACAATGAGCAGTTCTTC
TRBD2,TRBJ2-3,.,16,TRBV19,CASTALSGGSGDTQYF,TGTGCCAGTACCGCTCTCTCTGGCGGGAGCGGCGATACGCAGTATTTT
.,TRBJ2-5,.,15,TRBV19,CASSEDSGGRETQYF,TGTGCCAGTAGTGAAGACTCGGGTGGTAGGGAGACCCAGTACTTC
.,TRBJ2-7,.,19,TRBV11-3,CASSLDPLFGGEGLYEQYF,TGTGCCAGCAGCTTAGATCCCCTTTTTGGCGGCGAGGGTCTCTACGAGCAGTACTTC
TRBD1,TRBJ1-1,few,16,TRBV7-9,CASSPGTGMENTEAFF,TGTGCCAGCAGCCCAGGGACAGGGATGGAAAACACTGAAGCTTTCTTT
.,TRBJ2-1,few,14,TRBV29-1,CSTPTGSSYNEQFF,TGCAGCACGCCCACAGGGAGCTCCTACAATGAGCAGTTCTTC
TRBD1,TRBJ1-1,.,17,TRBV6-1,CASSEFPWRQGNTEAFF,TGTGCCAGCAGTGAATTCCCGTGGCGACAGGGCAACACTGAAGCTTTCTTT
.,TRBJ2-2,few,11,TRBV7-9,CASNLLGELFF,TGTGCCAGCAACTTACTGGGGGAGCTGTTTTTT
.,TRBJ2-1,few,14,TRBV7-9,CASSYSLSYNEQFF,TGTGCCAGCAGCTATTCGCTGAGCTACAATGAGCAGTTCTTC
.,TRBJ1-2,few,15,TRBV30,CAWSENTGRVYGYTF,TGTGCCTGGAGTGAAAATACAGGGCGAGTCTATGGCTACACCTTC
.,TRBJ2-3,.,15,TRBV5-1,CASSGQGGGADTQYF,TGCGCCAGCAGCGGACAGGGAGGGGGCGCAGATACGCAGTATTTT
TRBD2,TRBJ2-3,few,15,TRBV6-4,CASTKTSDGTDTQYF,TGTGCCAGCACGAAAACTAGCGACGGGACAGATACGCAGTATTTT
TRBD2,TRBJ2-3,.,17,TRBV7-9,CASSLWGLAGVTDTQYF,TGTGCCAGCAGCTTATGGGGACTAGCGGGTGTCACAGATACGCAGTATTTT
.,TRBJ1-1,few,15,TRBV5-1,CASSPQGPMNTEAFF,TGCGCCAGCAGCCCGCAGGGGCCAATGAACACTGAAGCTTTCTTT
.,TRBJ2-1,few,16,TRBV4-3,CASSQATGPLYNEQFF,TGCGCCAGCAGCCAAGCTACAGGTCCCCTCTACAATGAGCAGTTCTTC
TRBD2,TRBJ2-3,few,16,TRBV15,CATSRDLAGADDTQYF,TGTGCCACCAGCAGGGACCTAGCGGGAGCGGATGATACGCAGTATTTT
.,TRBJ1-4,.,16,TRBV7-3,CASSLSSTSTNEKLFF,TGTGCCAGCAGCTTATCCTCAACATCAACTAATGAAAAACTGTTTTTT
TRBD2,TRBJ2-2,.,16,TRBV27,CASSLNNLAGAGELFF,TGTGCCAGCAGTTTAAATAATCTAGCGGGAGCCGGGGAGCTGTTTTTT
.,TRBJ1-1,.,13,TRBV5-3,CARSLNGWVEAFF,TGTGCCAGAAGCTTGAACGGGTGGGTTGAAGCTTTCTTT
TRBD1,TRBJ2-7,.,14,TRBV6-5,CASRRDRTTYEQYF,TGTGCCAGCAGAAGGGACAGGACCACCTACGAGCAGTACTTC
TRBD2,TRBJ2-1,.,15,TRBV29-1,CSLSGGRSSYNEQFF,TGCAGTTTAAGCGGGGGGCGGAGCTCCTACAATGAGCAGTTCTTC
.,TRBJ2-1,.,15,TRBV4-3,CASSQRVVGPNEQFF,TGCGCCAGCAGCCAACGAGTAGTCGGTCCCAATGAGCAGTTCTTC
TRBD2,TRBJ2-1,few,18,TRBV6-1,CASSERVSGRSGYNEQFF,TGTGCCAGCAGTGAAAGGGTTAGCGGGAGGTCCGGATACAATGAGCAGTTCTTC
TRBD2,TRBJ2-3,.,18,TRBV7-2,CASSLGTSGGTSTDTQYF,TGTGCCAGCAGCTTAGGGACTAGCGGGGGTACTAGCACAGATACGCAGTATTTT
.,TRBJ1-5,.,15,TRBV7-2,CASSLGRLSNQPQHF,TGTGCCAGCAGCTTAGGCCGACTTAGCAATCAGCCCCAGCATTTT
TRBD2,TRBJ2-3,few,14,TRBV10-3,CAISELAGVVTQYF,TGTGCCATCAGTGAACTAGCGGGAGTGGTTACGCAGTATTTT
TRBD2,TRBJ2-7,few,16,TRBV5-4,CASSPGGSGRRDEQYF,TGTGCCAGCAGCCCGGGCGGTAGCGGGAGGCGGGACGAGCAGTACTTC
.,TRBJ2-7,.,13,TRBV6-5,CASSRQSTYEQYF,TGTGCCAGCAGCCGACAATCTACCTACGAGCAGTACTTC
TRBD2,TRBJ2-5,few,16,TRBV28,CASSLLAGDFQETQYF,TGTGCCAGCAGTTTATTGGCGGGAGATTTCCAAGAGACCCAGTACTTC
.,TRBJ2-2,.,13,TRBV11-3,CASSLEAPGELFF,TGTGCCAGCAGCCTAGAGGCTCCCGGGGAGCTGTTTTTT
TRBD2,TRBJ2-1,few,15,TRBV4-2,CASSWGLAGAYEQFF,TGTGCCAGCAGCTGGGGACTAGCGGGAGCATATGAGCAGTTCTTC
TRBD1,TRBJ2-1,few,16,TRBV5-1,CASSWSGTGYYNEQFF,TGCGCCAGCAGCTGGTCCGGGACAGGGTATTACAATGAGCAGTTCTTC
.,TRBJ2-3,many,13,TRBV2,CATAESSTDTQYF,TGTGCCACAGCGGAGAGTAGCACAGATACGCAGTATTTT